This T cell receptor (beta chain) was sequenced during a study of cytomegalovirus exposure and HLA in healthy donors. Study information: Out of 150 million to 200 million T cells, an earlier analysis found 117 million unique TCR beta sequences in total. Study findings and constraints: Across donors, most TCRs were seen rarely, yet some public ones were widespread.

PCR used 60 Vbeta primers and 13 Jbeta primers. Sequencing was performed with immunoSEQ multiplex PCR; in TCRdb, only in-frame clones are kept and a portion is missing. The sample yields some 150,000 clones, about 76% seen once. Of note for this clone: Antigen specificity is unknown. At one end, the junction sequence differs from germline, possibly due to a read error.

This CDR3 is 13 amino acids long. Per the germline V gene, CDR1 is MDHEN and CDR2 is SYDVKM. The receptor comes from a woman in her thirties or forties in good health and CMV-seronegative. Sample: PBMCs. V gene TRBV28 combines with J gene TRBJ2-7; maybe TRBD1 (5 bases). The CDR3 sequence: CASSPRLWDGAEF. The DNA for the CDR3 is TGTGCCAGCAGTCCGCGTCTTTGGGATGGGGCCGAGTTC.